These T cell receptor beta chains were read from a single sample in a study of CD4+ T cells in melanoma. Data came from immunoSEQ multiplex PCR; TCRdb stores just in-frame clones and leaves some out. The sample lists more than 13,000 clones, 65% to 85% occurring once. What was sequenced was cells from a culture (not recorded whether cultured in vitro). The receptors shown here come from a human donor with melanoma. Both conserved end residues are part of each CDR3. Fields, in order: J gene, D gene, clone size, V gene, CDR3 DNA, CDR3 protein. The D gene is left open where the match is weak. Expanded clones get a size class; other rows say once, few or many, or leave the size out.

j_gene: TRBJ1-1
d_gene: NA
abundance: NA
v_gene: TRBV5-1
CDR3nt: TGCGCCAGCAGCTTGGACAGGGTGGGTGAAGCTTTCTTT
CDR3aa: CASSLDRVGEAFF

j_gene: TRBJ1-5
d_gene: NA
abundance: NA
v_gene: TRBV19
CDR3nt: TGTGCCAGTAGTATAGAGTTGAGTGGGGCGAGCAATCAGCCCCAGCATTTT
CDR3aa: CASSIELSGASNQPQHF

j_gene: TRBJ1-5
d_gene: NA
abundance: NA
v_gene: TRBV7-6
CDR3nt: TGTGCCAGCAGCTTAGGTGCAGTTGGCAATCAGCCCCAGCATTTT
CDR3aa: CASSLGAVGNQPQHF

j_gene: TRBJ1-3
d_gene: NA
abundance: NA
v_gene: TRBV9
CDR3nt: TGTGCCAGCAGCGTAGAAGCGTCGATCCGCGCACCGAGCTCTGGAAACACCATATATTTT
CDR3aa: CASSVEASIRAPSSGNTIYF

j_gene: TRBJ2-3
d_gene: TRBD1
abundance: NA
v_gene: TRBV5-1
CDR3nt: TGCGCCAGCAGAGAGGGACAGGAAACAGATACGCAGTATTTT
CDR3aa: CASREGQETDTQYF

j_gene: TRBJ2-6
d_gene: NA
abundance: NA
v_gene: TRBV19
CDR3nt: TGTGCCAGTAGGTTAAGGGGCTCTGGGGCCAACGTCCTGACTTTC
CDR3aa: CASRLRGSGANVLTF

j_gene: TRBJ1-1
d_gene: TRBD1
abundance: NA
v_gene: TRBV4-2
CDR3nt: TGTGCCAGCAGCCAGGGCCGTACAGGGGGCAGGAACACTGAAGCTTTCTTT
CDR3aa: CASSQGRTGGRNTEAFF

j_gene: TRBJ2-3
d_gene: NA
abundance: NA
v_gene: TRBV7-9
CDR3nt: TGTGCCAGCAGCTTAGGTCCCTCAGATACGCAGTATTTT
CDR3aa: CASSLGPSDTQYF

j_gene: TRBJ1-1
d_gene: NA
abundance: NA
v_gene: TRBV6-5
CDR3nt: TGTGCCAGCAGGCTTACAAGGAACACTGAAGCTTTCTTT
CDR3aa: CASRLTRNTEAFF

j_gene: TRBJ2-2
d_gene: NA
abundance: NA
v_gene: TRBV7-6
CDR3nt: TGTGCCAGCAGCTTAGGACTCCGGGGATCGAGGGGGGAGCTGTTTTTT
CDR3aa: CASSLGLRGSRGELFF

j_gene: TRBJ2-7
d_gene: TRBD1
abundance: NA
v_gene: TRBV18
CDR3nt: TGTGCCAGCTCACCGGGACAGCCCAACTCCTACGAGCAGTACTTC
CDR3aa: CASSPGQPNSYEQYF

j_gene: TRBJ1-1
d_gene: NA
abundance: once
v_gene: TRBV6-1
CDR3nt: TGTGCCAGCTATAAGGGTTGGAACTCGGCTGAAGCTTTCTTT
CDR3aa: CASYKGWNSAEAFF

j_gene: TRBJ2-6
d_gene: NA
abundance: NA
v_gene: TRBV9
CDR3nt: TGTGCCAGCAGCCCCCAACGACAGGCTGGGGCCAACGTCCTGACTTTC
CDR3aa: CASSPQRQAGANVLTF

j_gene: TRBJ2-1
d_gene: TRBD1
abundance: NA
v_gene: TRBV5-1
CDR3nt: TGCGCCAGCAGCACGGGACAGGAAGAATACAATGAGCAGTTCTTC
CDR3aa: CASSTGQEEYNEQFF

j_gene: TRBJ2-7
d_gene: NA
abundance: few
v_gene: TRBV29-1
CDR3nt: TGCAGCGTTGTTAAGGGAGGCGAGCAGTACTTC
CDR3aa: CSVVKGGEQYF

j_gene: TRBJ2-7
d_gene: TRBD1
abundance: NA
v_gene: TRBV4-1
CDR3nt: TGCGCCAGCAGCCAAGAAAGGGTGAAATATCCCCGGACAGGAGAAAACTACGAGCAGTACTTC
CDR3aa: CASSQERVKYPRTGENYEQYF

j_gene: TRBJ1-6
d_gene: NA
abundance: NA
v_gene: TRBV19
CDR3nt: TGTGCCAGTAATGAGGAGGGAAAACCCCTCCACTTT
CDR3aa: CASNEEGKPLHF

j_gene: TRBJ2-2
d_gene: TRBD1
abundance: NA
v_gene: TRBV9
CDR3nt: TGTGCCAGCAGCAGCCGGGACAGGGTGATCGGGGAGCTGTTTTTT
CDR3aa: CASSSRDRVIGELFF

j_gene: TRBJ1-5
d_gene: NA
abundance: NA
v_gene: TRBV18
CDR3nt: TGTGCCAGCTCACCAAATGGGGGGCTTGACCAGCCCCAGCATTTT
CDR3aa: CASSPNGGLDQPQHF

j_gene: TRBJ2-2
d_gene: TRBD1
abundance: NA
v_gene: TRBV19
CDR3nt: TGTGCCAGTAGACCCCGGACAGGGGCGGTTGCCGGGGAGCTGTTTTTT
CDR3aa: CASRPRTGAVAGELFF

j_gene: TRBJ1-4
d_gene: NA
abundance: once
v_gene: TRBV2
CDR3nt: TGTGCCAGCCTAACAGGCCTGATTATGAATGAAAAACTGTTTTTT
CDR3aa: CASLTGLIMNEKLFF

j_gene: TRBJ1-1
d_gene: NA
abundance: NA
v_gene: TRBV5-1
CDR3nt: TGCGCCAGCAGCTTGGCCAGCACGGTGAACACTGAAGCTTTCTTT
CDR3aa: CASSLASTVNTEAFF

j_gene: TRBJ2-2
d_gene: NA
abundance: few
v_gene: TRBV6-1
CDR3nt: TGTGCCAGCAGTGTCCGGACAGCTGACACCGGGGAGCTGTTTTTT
CDR3aa: CASSVRTADTGELFF

j_gene: TRBJ2-7
d_gene: TRBD1
abundance: NA
v_gene: TRBV5-4
CDR3nt: TGTGCCAGCAGCTCCCGGACAGGGGGTACCTACGAGCAGTACTTC
CDR3aa: CASSSRTGGTYEQYF

j_gene: TRBJ1-3
d_gene: NA
abundance: NA
v_gene: TRBV10-2
CDR3nt: TGCGCCAGCGGGGGGGGGCCCGGTAGCTCTGGAAACACCATATATTTT
CDR3aa: CASGGGPGSSGNTIYF

j_gene: TRBJ1-5
d_gene: TRBD1
abundance: NA
v_gene: TRBV2
CDR3nt: TGTGCCAGCAGTCTTGGGGACAGGGGGCCTTATCAGCCCCAGCATTTT
CDR3aa: CASSLGDRGPYQPQHF

j_gene: TRBJ2-2
d_gene: NA
abundance: few
v_gene: TRBV5-1
CDR3nt: TGCGCCAGCAGGGGGGGAGACACCGGGGAGCTGTTTTTT
CDR3aa: CASRGGDTGELFF

j_gene: TRBJ2-7
d_gene: NA
abundance: NA
v_gene: TRBV9
CDR3nt: TGTGCCAGCAGCGGTCTCGGCTCCTACGAGCAGTACTTC
CDR3aa: CASSGLGSYEQYF

j_gene: TRBJ2-5
d_gene: TRBD2
abundance: once
v_gene: TRBV6-1
CDR3nt: TGTGCCAGCAGTGAGGTGGGACTAGCGGGGGCGAACCAAGAGACCCAGTACTTC
CDR3aa: CASSEVGLAGANQETQYF

j_gene: TRBJ2-4
d_gene: NA
abundance: NA
v_gene: TRBV7-2
CDR3nt: TGTGCCAGCAGCCCTGGAAGCGGGTGGAACATTCAGTACTTC
CDR3aa: CASSPGSGWNIQYF

j_gene: TRBJ2-5
d_gene: TRBD1
abundance: NA
v_gene: TRBV11-2
CDR3nt: TGTGCCAGCACTAGGACAGGGCAAGAGACCCAGTACTTC
CDR3aa: CASTRTGQETQYF

j_gene: TRBJ1-2
d_gene: NA
abundance: NA
v_gene: TRBV6-1
CDR3nt: TGTGCCAGCAGCGAGAGGGTCTATGGCTACACCTTC
CDR3aa: CASSERVYGYTF

j_gene: TRBJ2-7
d_gene: TRBD1
abundance: NA
v_gene: TRBV27
CDR3nt: TGTGCCAGCTCGGACAGGTACGAGCAGTACTTC
CDR3aa: CASSDRYEQYF

j_gene: TRBJ1-4
d_gene: NA
abundance: few
v_gene: TRBV7-2
CDR3nt: TGTGCCAGCAGCTTAGTAGCCAGGAGTAATGAAAAACTGTTTTTT
CDR3aa: CASSLVARSNEKLFF

j_gene: TRBJ2-2
d_gene: NA
abundance: NA
v_gene: TRBV7-3
CDR3nt: TGTGCCAGCAGCCCTACCAGTATCACCGGGGAGCTGTTTTTT
CDR3aa: CASSPTSITGELFF

j_gene: TRBJ1-4
d_gene: NA
abundance: NA
v_gene: TRBV21-1
CDR3nt: TGTGCCATCCCGGTCCCGTCGGTTAATGAAAAACTGTTTTTT
CDR3aa: CAIPVPSVNEKLFF

j_gene: TRBJ1-6
d_gene: TRBD1
abundance: NA
v_gene: TRBV7-9
CDR3nt: TGTGCCAGCAGCTTAGAGCAGGGGGTTGATTCACCCCTCCACTTT
CDR3aa: CASSLEQGVDSPLHF

j_gene: TRBJ2-7
d_gene: NA
abundance: NA
v_gene: TRBV7-9
CDR3nt: TGTGCCAGCAGCGGATCGGACAGCTACGAGCAGTACTTC
CDR3aa: CASSGSDSYEQYF

j_gene: TRBJ1-3
d_gene: NA
abundance: NA
v_gene: TRBV30
CDR3nt: TGTGCCTGGCGCGGGGGGGGATCTGGAAACACCATATATTTT
CDR3aa: CAWRGGGSGNTIYF

j_gene: TRBJ2-1
d_gene: NA
abundance: NA
v_gene: TRBV5-8
CDR3nt: TGTGCCAGCAGCTTGTGGCTGGGGGGGCGTACCGTTGAGCAGTTCTTC
CDR3aa: CASSLWLGGRTVEQFF

j_gene: TRBJ1-1
d_gene: TRBD1
abundance: few
v_gene: TRBV6-1
CDR3nt: TGTGCCAGCAGTGCTTCAAGAGGTCTCGGGACAGGGGGTGGAGCTTTCTTT
CDR3aa: CASSASRGLGTGGGAFF

j_gene: TRBJ2-1
d_gene: TRBD2
abundance: NA
v_gene: TRBV9
CDR3nt: TGTGCCAGCAGCGTAAAGACTAGCGGGGGCTACAATGAGCAGTTCTTC
CDR3aa: CASSVKTSGGYNEQFF

j_gene: TRBJ1-5
d_gene: NA
abundance: NA
v_gene: TRBV7-8
CDR3nt: TGTGCCAGCAGCCCCTTTGACCCTGGGTGGAATCAGCCCCAGCATTTT
CDR3aa: CASSPFDPGWNQPQHF

j_gene: TRBJ1-4
d_gene: NA
abundance: NA
v_gene: TRBV18
CDR3nt: TGTGCCAGCTCTCGAGTACCGAGTGAAAAACTGTTTTTT
CDR3aa: CASSRVPSEKLFF

j_gene: TRBJ1-2
d_gene: NA
abundance: NA
v_gene: TRBV13
CDR3nt: TGTGCCAGCAGCCTAGAGTCGTACGGGCGACCAAAAAACTATGGCTACACCTTC
CDR3aa: CASSLESYGRPKNYGYTF